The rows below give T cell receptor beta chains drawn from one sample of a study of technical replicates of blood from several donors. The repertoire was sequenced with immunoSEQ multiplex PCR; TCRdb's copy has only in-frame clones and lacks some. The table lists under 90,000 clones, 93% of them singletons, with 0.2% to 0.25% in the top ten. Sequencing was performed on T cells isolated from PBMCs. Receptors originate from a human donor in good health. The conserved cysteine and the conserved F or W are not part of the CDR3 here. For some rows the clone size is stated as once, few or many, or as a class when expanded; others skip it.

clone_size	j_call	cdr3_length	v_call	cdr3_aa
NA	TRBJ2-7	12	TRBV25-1	ASSEYDGFYEQY
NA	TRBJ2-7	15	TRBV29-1	SVEDGGMGGSSYEQY
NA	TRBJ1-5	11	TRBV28	ASSRGRNQPQH
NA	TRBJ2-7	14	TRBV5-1	ASSLEWGDLSSEQY
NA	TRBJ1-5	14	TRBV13	ASSLAAGTGGQPQH
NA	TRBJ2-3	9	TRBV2	ASSPFDTQY
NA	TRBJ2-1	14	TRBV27	ASSTDRGSSYNEQF
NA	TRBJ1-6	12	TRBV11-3	ASSRALGQSPLH
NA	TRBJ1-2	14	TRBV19	ASSFDRGRGKGGYT
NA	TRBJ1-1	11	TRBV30	AWSPQGYTEAF
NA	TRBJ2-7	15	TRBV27	ASPRLPSGLRSYEQY
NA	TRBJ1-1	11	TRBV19	ASSAGQGFEAF
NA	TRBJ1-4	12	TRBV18	ASSPVGDNEKLF
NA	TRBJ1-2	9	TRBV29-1	SVIGQYGYT
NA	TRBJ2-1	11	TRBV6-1	ASSDSRYNEQF
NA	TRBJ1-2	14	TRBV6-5	ASSLGQGVRHYGYT
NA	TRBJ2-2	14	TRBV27	ASSPRTSGTSRELF
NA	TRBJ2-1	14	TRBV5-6	ASSLFGGSRGNEQF
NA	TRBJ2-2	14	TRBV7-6	ASSFGQGINTGELF
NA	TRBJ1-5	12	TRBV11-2	ASSHWGEHQPQH
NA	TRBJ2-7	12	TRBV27	ASSSAGTSYEQY
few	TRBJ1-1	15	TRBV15	ATSSTAGTGPLGEAF
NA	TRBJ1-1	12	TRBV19	ASSIGVQGTEAF
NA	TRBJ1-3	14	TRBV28	ASSQFFSGSGNTIY
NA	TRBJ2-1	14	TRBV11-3	ASSLGGGSSYNEQF
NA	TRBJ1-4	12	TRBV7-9	ASSPLGLRVKLF
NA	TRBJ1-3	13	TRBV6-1	ASSDTGASGNTIY
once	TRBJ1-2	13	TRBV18	ASSLTGTGDSGYT
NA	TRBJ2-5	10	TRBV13	ASSAGGETQY
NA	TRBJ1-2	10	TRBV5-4	ASSWRGDGYT
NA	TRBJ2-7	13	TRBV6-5	ASSSNGQGDYEQY
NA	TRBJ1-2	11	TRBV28	ASSLGTASLHT
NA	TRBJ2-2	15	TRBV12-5	ASGLVRTGLNTGELF
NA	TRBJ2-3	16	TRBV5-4	ASSSARGSGGSTDTQY
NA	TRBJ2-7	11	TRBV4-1	ASSQVGDYEQY
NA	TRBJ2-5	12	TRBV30	AWSVQTTGETQY
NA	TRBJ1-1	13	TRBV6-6	ATKPTGDRVTEAF
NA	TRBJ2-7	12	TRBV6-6	ASTAASGVYEQY
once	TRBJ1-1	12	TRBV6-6	ASRQIVTGDEAF
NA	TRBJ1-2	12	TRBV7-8	ASSPDTGVGGYT
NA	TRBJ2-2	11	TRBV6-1	ASRLGAVGELF
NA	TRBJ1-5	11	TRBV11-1	ASSEGQNQPQH
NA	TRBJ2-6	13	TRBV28	ASSKGGTGANVLT
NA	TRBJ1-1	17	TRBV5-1	ASSLYSGIRTSGDTEAF
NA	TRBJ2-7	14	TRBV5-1	ASSWLAGGRDYEQY
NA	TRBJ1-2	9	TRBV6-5	ASRSLDSHT